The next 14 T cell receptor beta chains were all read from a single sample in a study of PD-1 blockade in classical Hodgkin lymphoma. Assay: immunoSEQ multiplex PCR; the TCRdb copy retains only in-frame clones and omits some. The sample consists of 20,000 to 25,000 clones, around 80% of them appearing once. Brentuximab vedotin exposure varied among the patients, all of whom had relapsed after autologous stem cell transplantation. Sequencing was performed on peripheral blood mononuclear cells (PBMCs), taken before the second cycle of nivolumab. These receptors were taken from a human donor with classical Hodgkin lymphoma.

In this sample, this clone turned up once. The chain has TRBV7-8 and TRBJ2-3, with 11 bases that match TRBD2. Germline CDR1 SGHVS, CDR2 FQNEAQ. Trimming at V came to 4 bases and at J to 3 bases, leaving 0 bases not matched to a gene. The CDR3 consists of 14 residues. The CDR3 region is CASSSSGRTDTQYF. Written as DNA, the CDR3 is TGTGCCAGCAGCTCTAGCGGGAGGACAGATACGCAGTATTTT.

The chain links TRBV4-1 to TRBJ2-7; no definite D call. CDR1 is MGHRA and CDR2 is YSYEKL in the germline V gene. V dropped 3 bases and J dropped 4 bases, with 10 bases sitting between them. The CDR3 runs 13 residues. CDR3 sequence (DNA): TGCGCCAGCAGCCAGCCTAACACGTACGAGCAGTACTTC. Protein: CASSQPNTYEQYF.

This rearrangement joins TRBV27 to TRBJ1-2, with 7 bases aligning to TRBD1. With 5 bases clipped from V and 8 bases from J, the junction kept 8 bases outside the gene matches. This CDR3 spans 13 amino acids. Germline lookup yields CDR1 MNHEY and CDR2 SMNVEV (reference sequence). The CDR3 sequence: CASSLRQGLGYTF. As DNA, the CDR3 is TGTGCCAGCAGTCTGCGACAGGGACTCGGCTACACCTTC.

CDR3 protein: CASSPSASTDTQYF. CDR3 nucleotides: TGTGCCAGCTCACCTAGTGCTAGCACAGATACGCAGTATTTT. The chain uses TRBV18 and TRBJ2-3; no clear D gene. Trimming shortened V by 3 bases and J by 0 bases, and 7 bases separated the two germline ends. Germline values: CDR1 KGHSH, CDR2 LQKENI. The CDR3 covers 14 residues.

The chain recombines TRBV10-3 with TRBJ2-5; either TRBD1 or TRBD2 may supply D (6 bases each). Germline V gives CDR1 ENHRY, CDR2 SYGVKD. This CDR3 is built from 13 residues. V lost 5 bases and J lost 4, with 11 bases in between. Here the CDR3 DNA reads TGTGCCATCAGTCGAGGGGGAGGAGAGACCCAGTACTTC. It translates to CAISRGGGETQYF.

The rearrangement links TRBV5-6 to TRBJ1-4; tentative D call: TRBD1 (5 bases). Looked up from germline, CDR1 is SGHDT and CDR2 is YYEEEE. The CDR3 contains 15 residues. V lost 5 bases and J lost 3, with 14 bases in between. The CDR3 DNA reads TGTGCCAGCAGACTAGGGGTATCGGCTAATGAAAAACTGTTTTTT. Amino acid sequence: CASRLGVSANEKLFF.

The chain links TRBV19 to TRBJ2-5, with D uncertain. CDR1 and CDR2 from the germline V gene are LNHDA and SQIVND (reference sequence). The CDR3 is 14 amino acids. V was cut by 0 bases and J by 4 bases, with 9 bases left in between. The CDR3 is CASSIDPWIETQYF. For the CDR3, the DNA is TGTGCCAGTAGTATAGATCCCTGGATAGAGACCCAGTACTTC.

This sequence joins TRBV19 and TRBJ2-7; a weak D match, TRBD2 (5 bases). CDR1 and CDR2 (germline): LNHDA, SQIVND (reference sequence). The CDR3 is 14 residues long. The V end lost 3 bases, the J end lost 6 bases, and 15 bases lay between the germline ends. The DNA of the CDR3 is TGTGCCAGTAGTATGTATAGAGCCGGAGGCGAGCAGTACTTC. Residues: CASSMYRAGGEQYF.

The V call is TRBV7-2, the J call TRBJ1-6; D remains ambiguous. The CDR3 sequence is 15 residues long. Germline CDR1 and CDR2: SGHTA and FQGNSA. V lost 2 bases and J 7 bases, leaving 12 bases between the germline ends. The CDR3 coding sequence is TGTGCCAGCAGCTTATCCGTGGGCAGGAATTCACCCCTCCACTTT. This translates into CASSLSVGRNSPLHF.

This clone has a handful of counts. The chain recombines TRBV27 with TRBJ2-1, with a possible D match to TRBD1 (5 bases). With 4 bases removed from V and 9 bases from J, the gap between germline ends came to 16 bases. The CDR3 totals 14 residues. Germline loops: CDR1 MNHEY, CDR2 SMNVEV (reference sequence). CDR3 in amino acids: CASSYALGQSEQFF. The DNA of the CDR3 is TGTGCCAGCAGTTACGCCTTGGGGCAGAGTGAGCAGTTCTTC.

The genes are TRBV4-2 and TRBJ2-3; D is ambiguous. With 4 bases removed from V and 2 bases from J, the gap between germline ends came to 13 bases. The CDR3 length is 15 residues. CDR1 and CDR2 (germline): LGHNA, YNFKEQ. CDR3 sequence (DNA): TGTGCCAGCAGCCCAGTGCCAGGAATCACAGATACGCAGTATTTT. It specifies CASSPVPGITDTQYF.

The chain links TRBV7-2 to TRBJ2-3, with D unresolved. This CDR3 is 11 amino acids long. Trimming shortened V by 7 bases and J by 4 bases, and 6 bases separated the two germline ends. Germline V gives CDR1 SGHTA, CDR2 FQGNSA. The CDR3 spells CASISPDTQYF. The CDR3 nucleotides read TGTGCCAGCATCAGCCCAGATACGCAGTATTTT.

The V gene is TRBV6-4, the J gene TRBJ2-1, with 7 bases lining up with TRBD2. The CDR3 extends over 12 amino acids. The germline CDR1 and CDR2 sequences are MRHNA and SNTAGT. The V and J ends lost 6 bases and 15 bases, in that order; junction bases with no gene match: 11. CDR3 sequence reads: CASSGLTGGTFF. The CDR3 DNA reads TGTGCCAGCAGCGGCCTTACGGGGGGAACGTTCTTC.

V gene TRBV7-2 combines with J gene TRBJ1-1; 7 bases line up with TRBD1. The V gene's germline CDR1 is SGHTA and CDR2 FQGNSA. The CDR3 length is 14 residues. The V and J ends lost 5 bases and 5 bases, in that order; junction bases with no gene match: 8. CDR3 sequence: CASSVQGLSTEAFF. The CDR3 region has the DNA TGTGCCAGCAGCGTACAGGGGCTTAGTACTGAAGCTTTCTTT.